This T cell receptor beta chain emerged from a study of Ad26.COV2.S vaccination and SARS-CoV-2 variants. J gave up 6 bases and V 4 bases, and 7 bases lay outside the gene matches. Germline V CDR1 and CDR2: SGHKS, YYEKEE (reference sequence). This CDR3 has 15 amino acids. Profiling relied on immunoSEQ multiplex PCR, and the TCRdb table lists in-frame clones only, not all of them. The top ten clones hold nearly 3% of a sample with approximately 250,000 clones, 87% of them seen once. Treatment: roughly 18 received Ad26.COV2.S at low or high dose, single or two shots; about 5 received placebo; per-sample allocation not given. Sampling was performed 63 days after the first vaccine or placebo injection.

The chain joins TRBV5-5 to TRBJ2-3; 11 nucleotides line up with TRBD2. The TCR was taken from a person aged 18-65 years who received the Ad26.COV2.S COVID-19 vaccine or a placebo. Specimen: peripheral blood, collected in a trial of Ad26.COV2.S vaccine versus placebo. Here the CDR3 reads CASSGLAGGKDTQYF. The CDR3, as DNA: TGTGCCAGCAGCGGGCTAGCGGGGGGCAAGGATACGCAGTATTTT.